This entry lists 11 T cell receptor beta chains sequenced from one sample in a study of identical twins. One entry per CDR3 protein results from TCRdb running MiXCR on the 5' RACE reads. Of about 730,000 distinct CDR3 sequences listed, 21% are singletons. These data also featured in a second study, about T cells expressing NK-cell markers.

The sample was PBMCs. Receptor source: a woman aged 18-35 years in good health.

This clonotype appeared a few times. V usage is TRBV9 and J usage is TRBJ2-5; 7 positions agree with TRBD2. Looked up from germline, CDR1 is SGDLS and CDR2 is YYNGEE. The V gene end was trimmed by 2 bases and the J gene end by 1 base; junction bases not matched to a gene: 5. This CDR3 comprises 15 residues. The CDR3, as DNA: TGTGCCAGCAGCGTGGGCGGGAGCGGCCAAGAGACCCAGTACTTC. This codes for CASSVGGSGQETQYF. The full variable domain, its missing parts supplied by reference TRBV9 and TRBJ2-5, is DSGVTQTPKHLITATGQRVTLRCSPRSGDLSVYWYQQSLDQGLQFLIQYYNGEERAKGNILERFSAQQFPDLHSELNLSSLELGDSALYFCASSVGGSGQETQYFGPGTRLLVL.

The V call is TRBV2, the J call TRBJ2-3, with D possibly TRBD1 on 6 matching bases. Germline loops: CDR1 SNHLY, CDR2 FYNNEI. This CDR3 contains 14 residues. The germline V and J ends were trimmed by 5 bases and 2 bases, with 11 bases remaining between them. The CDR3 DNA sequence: TGTGCCAGCAGTCGCCGGGACATCACAGATACGCAGTATTTT. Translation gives CASSRRDITDTQYF.

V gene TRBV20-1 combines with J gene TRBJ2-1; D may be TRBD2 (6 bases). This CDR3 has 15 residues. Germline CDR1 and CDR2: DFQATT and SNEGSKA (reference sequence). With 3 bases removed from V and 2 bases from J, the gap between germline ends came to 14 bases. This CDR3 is CSASGRTSPYNEQFF. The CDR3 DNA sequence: TGCAGTGCTAGCGGGAGAACATCCCCCTACAATGAGCAGTTCTTC.

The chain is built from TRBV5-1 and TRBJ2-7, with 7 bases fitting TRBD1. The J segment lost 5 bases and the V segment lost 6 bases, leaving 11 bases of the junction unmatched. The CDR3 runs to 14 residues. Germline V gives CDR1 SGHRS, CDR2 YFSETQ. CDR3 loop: CASTTGAPPHEQYF. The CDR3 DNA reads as TGCGCCAGCACCACAGGGGCCCCGCCCCACGAGCAGTACTTC. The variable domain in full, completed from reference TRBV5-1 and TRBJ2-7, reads KAGVTQTPRYLIKTRGQQVTLSCSPISGHRSVSWYQQTPGQGLQFLFEYFSETQRNKGNFPGRFSGRQFSNSRSEMNVSTLELGDSALYLCASTTGAPPHEQYFGPGTRLTVT.

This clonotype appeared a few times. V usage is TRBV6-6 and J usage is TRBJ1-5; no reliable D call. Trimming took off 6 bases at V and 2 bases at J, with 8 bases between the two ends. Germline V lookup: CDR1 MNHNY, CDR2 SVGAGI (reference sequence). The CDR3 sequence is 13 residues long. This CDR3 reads CASSPIGNQPQHF. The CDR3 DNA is TGTGCCAGCAGCCCAATTGGCAATCAGCCCCAGCATTTT.

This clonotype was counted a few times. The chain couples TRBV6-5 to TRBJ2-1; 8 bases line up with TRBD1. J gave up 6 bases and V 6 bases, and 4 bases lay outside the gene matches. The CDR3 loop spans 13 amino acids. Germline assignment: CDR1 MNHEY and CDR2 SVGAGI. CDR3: CASRVTGGNEQFF. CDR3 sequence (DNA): TGTGCCAGCAGAGTCACAGGGGGCAATGAGCAGTTCTTC.

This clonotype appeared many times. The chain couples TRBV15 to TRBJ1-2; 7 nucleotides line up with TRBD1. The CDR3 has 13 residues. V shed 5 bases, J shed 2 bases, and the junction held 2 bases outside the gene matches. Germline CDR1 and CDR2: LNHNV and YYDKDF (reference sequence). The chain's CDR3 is CATSRGQNYGYTF. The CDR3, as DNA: TGTGCCACCAGCCGGGGACAGAACTATGGCTACACCTTC.

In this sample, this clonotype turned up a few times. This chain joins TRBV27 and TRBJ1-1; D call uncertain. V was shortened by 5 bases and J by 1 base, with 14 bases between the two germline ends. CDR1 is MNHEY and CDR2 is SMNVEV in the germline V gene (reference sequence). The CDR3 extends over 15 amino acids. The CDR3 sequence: CASSGSRRTNTEAFF. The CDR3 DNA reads TGTGCCAGCAGTGGATCACGCCGTACGAACACTGAAGCTTTCTTT.

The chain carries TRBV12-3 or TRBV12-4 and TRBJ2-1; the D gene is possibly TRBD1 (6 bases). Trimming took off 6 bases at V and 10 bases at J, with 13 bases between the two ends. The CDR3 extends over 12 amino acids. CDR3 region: CASRPTGTEQFF. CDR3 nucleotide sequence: TGTGCCAGCAGGCCAACCGGGACAGAGCAGTTCTTC.

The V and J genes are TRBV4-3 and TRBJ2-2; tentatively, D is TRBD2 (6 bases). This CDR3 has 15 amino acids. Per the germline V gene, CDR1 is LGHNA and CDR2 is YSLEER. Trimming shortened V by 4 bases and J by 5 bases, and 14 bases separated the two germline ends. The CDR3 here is CASSPRDSRTGELFF. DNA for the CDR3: TGCGCCAGCAGCCCCCGGGACTCGAGGACCGGGGAGCTGTTTTTT.

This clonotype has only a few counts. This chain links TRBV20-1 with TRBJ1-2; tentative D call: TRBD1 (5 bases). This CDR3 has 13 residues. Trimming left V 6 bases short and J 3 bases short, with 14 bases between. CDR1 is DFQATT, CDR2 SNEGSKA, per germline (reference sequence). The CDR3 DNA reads TGCAGTGCGAGCGACGGGACCTACTATGGCTACACCTTC. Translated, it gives CSASDGTYYGYTF.